Each of the 11 T cell receptor beta chains below was sequenced from the same sample in a study of TIL therapy for anti-PD-1-resistant metastatic lung cancer. This sample's time point: pre-treatment sample, taken before nivolumab and TIL therapy. Most excised metastases sampled were pleural nodules or supraclavicular lymph nodes. Sequencing used immunoSEQ v3. Clones were read by immunoSEQ multiplex PCR, and TCRdb kept only the in-frame ones, dropping some. The sample records 95,000 or so clones, just over 65% being singletons. Sample: tumor tissue, taken at baseline. These TCRs come from a person aged 25 to 80 with non-small cell lung cancer.

This chain connects TRBV5-1 to TRBJ1-2, with TRBD1 matching over 9 bases. The CDR3 runs 15 residues. Losses at the gene ends were 2 bases for V and 7 bases for J; bases not matched to a gene: 9. The germline V gene encodes CDR1 SGHRS and CDR2 YFSETQ. The CDR3 DNA reads TGCGCCAGCAGCTTACCCGGGACAGGGACATCTGGCTACACCTTC. Translating it yields CASSLPGTGTSGYTF.

DNA for the CDR3: TGTGCTAGTGGTTTGGTACTCCCCTTTGGACACTATGGCTACACCTTC. Its translation is CASGLVLPFGHYGYTF. V and J are TRBV12-5 and TRBJ1-2; D ambiguous. Trimming removed 0 bases from V and 3 bases from J, with 14 bases in between. This CDR3 is built from 16 residues. Germline lookup yields CDR1 LGHNT and CDR2 FRNRAP. Complete variable domain (other parts from reference TRBV12-5 and TRBJ1-2): DARVTQTPRHKVTEMGQEVTMRCQPILGHNTVFWYRQTMMQGLELLAYFRNRAPLDDSGMPKDRFSAEMPDATLATLKIQPSEPRDSAVYFCASGLVLPFGHYGYTFGSGTRLTVV.

The rearrangement uses TRBV4-1 and TRBJ2-1; D possibly corresponds to TRBD1 (6 bases). CDR1 MGHRA and CDR2 YSYEKL come from the germline V gene. V lost 4 bases and J lost 4, with 14 bases in between. CDR3 length equals 15 residues. CDR3 protein: CASSRIRDTYNEQFF. Written as DNA, the CDR3 is TGCGCCAGCAGCCGTATCCGGGACACTTACAATGAGCAGTTCTTC.

V gene TRBV27 combines with J gene TRBJ2-5, with TRBD2 matching 9 bases. The ends lost 6 bases at V and 4 bases at J; junction bases unmatched: 12. CDR3 length: 16 residues. The V gene's germline CDR1 is MNHEY and CDR2 SMNVEV (reference sequence). This CDR3 is CASSGRAGGGGETQYF. CDR3 nucleotides: TGTGCCAGCAGCGGAAGGGCGGGAGGGGGAGGAGAGACCCAGTACTTC.

This clone was picked up one time. The chain uses TRBV7-3 and TRBJ2-7, with a possible D match to TRBD2 (5 bases). CDR1 is SGHTA and CDR2 is FQGTGA in the germline V gene. CDR3 length: 16 residues. The V end lost 0 bases, the J end lost 6 bases, and 18 bases lay between the germline ends. The CDR3 is CASSLTGASWRSEQYF. Here the CDR3 DNA reads TGTGCCAGCAGCTTAACCGGAGCTAGCTGGCGGAGCGAGCAGTACTTC.

This clone has more than one count but fewer than ten. CDR3 nucleotides: TGTGCCAGCAGTTTATTGGTCGACGTGGCCTCACCCCTCCACTTT. The encoded protein is CASSLLVDVASPLHF. This chain connects TRBV28 to TRBJ1-6, with unresolved D. The CDR3 is made up of 15 amino acids. Germline V gene data show CDR1 as MDHEN and CDR2 as SYDVKM. The germline V and J ends were trimmed by 1 base and 10 bases, with 14 bases remaining between them.

The chain has TRBV19 and TRBJ1-3, with TRBD1 identical over 7 bases. This CDR3 has 18 amino acids. V lost 4 bases and J lost 0; bases outside the gene matches: 12. Germline CDR1 LNHDA, CDR2 SQIVND (reference sequence). CDR3 residues: CASSTRTRQGHSGNTIYF. The CDR3 DNA sequence: TGTGCCAGTAGTACCCGAACTCGACAGGGCCACTCTGGAAACACCATATATTTT.

The chain combines TRBV5-6 with TRBJ1-1, with D possibly being TRBD1 (6 bases). Germline V gene data show CDR1 as SGHDT and CDR2 as YYEEEE. V was shortened by 5 bases and J by 2 bases, with 13 bases between the two germline ends. The CDR3 is made up of 14 amino acids. CDR3 sequence (DNA): TGTGCCAGCAGGCAGACAGGAGAAAACACTGAAGCTTTCTTT. Translated, it gives CASRQTGENTEAFF.

V usage is TRBV11-2 and J usage is TRBJ2-3; 7 positions match TRBD1. Germline V gives CDR1 SGHAT, CDR2 FQNNGV. This CDR3 region has 16 residues. Trimming took 5 bases from V and 2 from J; bases not matched to a gene: 10. The CDR3 protein is CASSPERTGNTDTQYF. For the CDR3, the DNA is TGTGCCAGCAGCCCAGAACGGACAGGAAACACAGATACGCAGTATTTT.

The chain has TRBV5-1 and TRBJ2-3; tentatively, D is TRBD2 (5 bases). The V end was cut by 6 bases, the J end by 3 bases, with 11 bases between. The germline gives CDR1 SGHRS, CDR2 YFSETQ. This CDR3 has 13 residues. The CDR3 coding sequence is TGCGCCAGCACCCACGGAGGAACAGATACGCAGTATTTT. As protein: CASTHGGTDTQYF.

This rearrangement joins TRBV28 to TRBJ2-1, with TRBD2 matching 7 bases. The CDR3 runs to 19 residues. The V segment lost 1 base and the J segment 4 bases; nucleotides outside the gene matches: 16. Germline CDR1 and CDR2: MDHEN and SYDVKM. In DNA form, the CDR3 reads TGTGCCAGCAGTTTATACGGACCGGGGGGATACGGGTCGTACAATGAGCAGTTCTTC. Its protein product is CASSLYGPGGYGSYNEQFF.